This TCR beta chain was identified during a study of T cell repertoires in cytomegalovirus infection. Across the whole study: Public TCR beta signatures marked donors with CMV infection and the matching HLA. Study observations and caveats: Clonotype analysis showed dominance of the ex vivo response by HLA-C-restricted CMV-specific TCR beta clonotypes.

CDR3 length: 20 residues. V shed 7 bases and J 1 base; nucleotides not matched to a gene: 19. Germline V lookup: CDR1 MNHEY, CDR2 SVGEGT. One entry per CDR3 protein, called by TCRdb with MiXCR from the reads. The sample carries approximately 250,000 distinct CDR3 sequences, around 9% recorded once. This clonotype was observed at least ten times. What it recognizes is unknown. The receptor was derived from a human donor in good health (CMV status not recorded). Some clones in this sample may be carry-over from other donors' samples. Specimen: PBMCs. J is TRBJ2-6 and V is TRBV6-2 or TRBV6-3; 7 bases line up with TRBD1. Here the CDR3 reads CASTEQGWLGHLSGANVLTF. CDR3 nucleotides: TGTGCCAGCACGGAACAGGGGTGGCTAGGCCACCTATCTGGGGCCAACGTCCTGACTTTC.